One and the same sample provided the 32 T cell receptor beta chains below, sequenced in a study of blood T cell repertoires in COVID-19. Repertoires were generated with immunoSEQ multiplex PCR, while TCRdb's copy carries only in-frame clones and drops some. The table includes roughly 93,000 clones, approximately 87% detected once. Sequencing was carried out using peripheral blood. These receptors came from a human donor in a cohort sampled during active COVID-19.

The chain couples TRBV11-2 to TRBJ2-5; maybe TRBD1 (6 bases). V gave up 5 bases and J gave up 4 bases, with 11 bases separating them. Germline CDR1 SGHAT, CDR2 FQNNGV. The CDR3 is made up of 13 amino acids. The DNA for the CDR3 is TGTGCCAGCAGCCGGGGACACCGAGAGACCCAGTACTTC. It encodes CASSRGHRETQYF.

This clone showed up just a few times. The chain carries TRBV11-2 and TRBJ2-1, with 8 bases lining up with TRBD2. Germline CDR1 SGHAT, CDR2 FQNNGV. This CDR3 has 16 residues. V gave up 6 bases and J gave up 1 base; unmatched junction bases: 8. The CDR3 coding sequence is TGTGCCAGCAGGCGAACTAGCGGTGGATCCTACAATGAGCAGTTCTTC. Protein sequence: CASRRTSGGSYNEQFF.

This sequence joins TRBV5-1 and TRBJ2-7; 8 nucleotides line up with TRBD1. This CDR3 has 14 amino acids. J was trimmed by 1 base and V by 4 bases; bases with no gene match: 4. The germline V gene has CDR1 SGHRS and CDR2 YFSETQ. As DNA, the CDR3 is TGCGCCAGCAGCGTTGGACAGGGTTCCTACGAGCAGTACTTC. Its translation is CASSVGQGSYEQYF.

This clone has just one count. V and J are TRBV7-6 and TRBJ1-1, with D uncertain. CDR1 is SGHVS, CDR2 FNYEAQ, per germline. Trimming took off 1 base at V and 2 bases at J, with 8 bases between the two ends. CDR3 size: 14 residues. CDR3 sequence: CASSLDEVNTEAFF. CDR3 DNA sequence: TGTGCCAGCAGCTTAGATGAGGTTAACACTGAAGCTTTCTTT.

CDR3: CASSEALSPGYGYTF. DNA for the CDR3: TGTGCCAGCAGTGAAGCCCTGAGCCCGGGATATGGCTACACCTTC. The V gene is TRBV6-1, the J gene TRBJ1-2; D gene uncertain. Trimming shortened V by 0 bases and J by 5 bases, and 13 bases separated the two germline ends. This CDR3 has 15 residues. Germline-derived CDR1 and CDR2 are MNHNS and SASEGT.

This CDR3 reads CASSKVGQGQPQHF. The CDR3, as DNA: TGTGCCAGTAGTAAGGTGGGGCAGGGTCAGCCCCAGCATTTT. This chain connects TRBV19 to TRBJ1-5; TRBD1 might be the D (5 bases). Trimming shortened V by 4 bases and J by 6 bases, and 13 bases separated the two germline ends. CDR1 and CDR2 (germline): LNHDA, SQIVND (reference sequence). The CDR3 has 14 residues.

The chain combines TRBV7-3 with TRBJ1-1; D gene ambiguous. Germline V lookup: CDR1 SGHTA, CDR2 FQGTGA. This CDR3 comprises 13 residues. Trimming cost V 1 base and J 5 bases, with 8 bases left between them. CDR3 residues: CASSLREDTEAFF. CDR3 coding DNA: TGTGCCAGCAGCTTAAGGGAGGATACTGAAGCTTTCTTT. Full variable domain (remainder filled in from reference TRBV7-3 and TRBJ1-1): GAGVSQTPSNKVTEKGKYVELRCDPISGHTALYWYRQSLGQGPEFLIYFQGTGAADDSGLPNDRFFAVRPEGSVSTLKIQRTERGDSAVYLCASSLREDTEAFFGQGTRLTVV.

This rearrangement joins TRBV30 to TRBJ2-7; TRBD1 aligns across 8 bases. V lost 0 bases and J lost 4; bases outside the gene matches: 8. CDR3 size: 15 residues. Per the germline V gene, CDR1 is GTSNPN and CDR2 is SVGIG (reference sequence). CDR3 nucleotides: TGTGCCTGGAGTGTAGCAGGGGGCGTAAGGTACGAGCAGTACTTC. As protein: CAWSVAGGVRYEQYF.

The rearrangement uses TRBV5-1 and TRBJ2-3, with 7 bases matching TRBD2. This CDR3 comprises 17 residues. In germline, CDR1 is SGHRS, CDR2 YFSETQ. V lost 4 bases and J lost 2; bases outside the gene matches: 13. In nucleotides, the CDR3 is TGCGCCAGCAGCCCATCCGGGGGAGGGAGGTACACAGATACGCAGTATTTT. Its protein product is CASSPSGGGRYTDTQYF.

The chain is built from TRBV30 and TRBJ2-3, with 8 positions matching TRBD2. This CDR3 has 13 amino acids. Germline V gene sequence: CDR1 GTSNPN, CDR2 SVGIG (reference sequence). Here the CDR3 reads CAGGAGGGDTQYF. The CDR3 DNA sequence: TGTGCTGGAGGGGCGGGAGGTGGAGATACGCAGTATTTT.

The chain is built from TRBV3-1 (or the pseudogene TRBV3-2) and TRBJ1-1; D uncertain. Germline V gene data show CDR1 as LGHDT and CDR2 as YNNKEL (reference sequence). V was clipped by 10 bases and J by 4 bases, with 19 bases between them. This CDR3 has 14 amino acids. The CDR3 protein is CATALRWSGTEAFF. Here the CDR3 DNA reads TGTGCCACCGCCTTGAGGTGGTCTGGCACTGAAGCTTTCTTT.

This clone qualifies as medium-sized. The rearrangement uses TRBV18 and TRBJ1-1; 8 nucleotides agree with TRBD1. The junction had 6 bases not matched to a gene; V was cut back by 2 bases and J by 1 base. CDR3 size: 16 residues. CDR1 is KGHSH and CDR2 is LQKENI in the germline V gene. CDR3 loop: CASSPSPGTGNTEAFF. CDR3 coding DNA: TGTGCCAGCTCACCATCCCCCGGGACAGGGAACACTGAAGCTTTCTTT.

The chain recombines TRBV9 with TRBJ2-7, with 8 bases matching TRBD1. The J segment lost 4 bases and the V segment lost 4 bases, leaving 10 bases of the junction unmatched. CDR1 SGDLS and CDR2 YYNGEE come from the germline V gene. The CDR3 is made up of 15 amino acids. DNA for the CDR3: TGTGCCAGCAGCCTAGGGCAGGGGGCAAGGTACGAGCAGTACTTC. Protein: CASSLGQGARYEQYF.

The CDR3 nucleotides are TGTGCCAGCAGTTACTCAGGCAGCGAGCCCACTGAAGCTTTCTTT. Protein sequence: CASSYSGSEPTEAFF. V gene TRBV6-5 combines with J gene TRBJ1-1; D is uncertain. Trimming left V 0 bases short and J 4 bases short, with 12 bases between. Germline CDR1 MNHEY, CDR2 SVGAGI. This CDR3 has 15 amino acids.

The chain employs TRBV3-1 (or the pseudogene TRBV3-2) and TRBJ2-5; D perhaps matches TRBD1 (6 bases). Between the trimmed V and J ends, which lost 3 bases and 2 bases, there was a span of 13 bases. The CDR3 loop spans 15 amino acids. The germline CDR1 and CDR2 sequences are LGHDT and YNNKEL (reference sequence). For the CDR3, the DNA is TGTGCCAGCAGCCAGTTGGGGGCCGATCAAGAGACCCAGTACTTC. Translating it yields CASSQLGADQETQYF.

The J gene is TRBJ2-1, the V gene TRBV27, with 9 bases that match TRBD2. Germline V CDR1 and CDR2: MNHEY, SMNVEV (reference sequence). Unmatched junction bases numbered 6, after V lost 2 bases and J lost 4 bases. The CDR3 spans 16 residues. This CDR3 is CASSLTGTSRYNEQFF. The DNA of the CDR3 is TGTGCCAGCAGTTTAACAGGGACTAGCAGGTACAATGAGCAGTTCTTC.

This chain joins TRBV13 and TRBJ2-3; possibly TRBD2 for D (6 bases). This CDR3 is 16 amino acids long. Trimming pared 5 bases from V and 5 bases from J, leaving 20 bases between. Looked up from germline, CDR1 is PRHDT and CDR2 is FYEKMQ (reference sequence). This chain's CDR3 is CASSRSYSGLGDTQYF. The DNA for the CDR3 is TGTGCCAGCAGCCGATCCTATAGCGGCCTTGGAGATACGCAGTATTTT.

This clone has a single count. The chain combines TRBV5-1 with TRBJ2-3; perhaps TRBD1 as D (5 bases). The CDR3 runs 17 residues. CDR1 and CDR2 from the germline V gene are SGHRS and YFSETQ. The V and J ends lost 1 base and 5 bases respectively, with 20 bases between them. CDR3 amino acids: CASSLSLVGQDRDTQYF. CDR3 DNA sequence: TGCGCCAGCAGCTTGTCCTTGGTGGGGCAGGATAGAGATACGCAGTATTTT.

The CDR3 DNA reads as TGTGCCAGCAGCTTTGGCAGGGATTACGAGCAGTACTTC. Translation gives CASSFGRDYEQYF. The V gene is TRBV5-6, the J gene TRBJ2-7; tentatively, D is TRBD1 (5 bases). In germline, CDR1 is SGHDT, CDR2 YYEEEE. The CDR3 sequence is 13 residues long. The V end was cut by 2 bases, the J end by 4 bases, with 10 bases between.

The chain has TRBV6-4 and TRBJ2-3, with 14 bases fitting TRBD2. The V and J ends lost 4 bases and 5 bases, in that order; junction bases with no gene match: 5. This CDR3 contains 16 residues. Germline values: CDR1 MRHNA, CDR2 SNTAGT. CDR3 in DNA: TGTGCCAGCAGTGTGACTAGCGGGAGGGCCTTAGATACGCAGTATTTT. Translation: CASSVTSGRALDTQYF.

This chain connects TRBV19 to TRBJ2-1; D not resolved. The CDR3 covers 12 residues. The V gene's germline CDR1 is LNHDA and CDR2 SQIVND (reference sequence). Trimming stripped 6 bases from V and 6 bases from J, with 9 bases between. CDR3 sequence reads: CASSHPGNEQFF. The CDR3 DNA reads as TGTGCCAGTAGCCACCCGGGCAATGAGCAGTTCTTC.

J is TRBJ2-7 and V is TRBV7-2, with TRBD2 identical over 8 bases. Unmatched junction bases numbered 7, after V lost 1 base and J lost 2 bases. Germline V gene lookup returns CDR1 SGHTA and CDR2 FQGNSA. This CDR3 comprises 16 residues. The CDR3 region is CASSLGGVSGTYEQYF. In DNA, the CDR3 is TGTGCCAGCAGCTTAGGGGGGGTTAGCGGGACCTACGAGCAGTACTTC.

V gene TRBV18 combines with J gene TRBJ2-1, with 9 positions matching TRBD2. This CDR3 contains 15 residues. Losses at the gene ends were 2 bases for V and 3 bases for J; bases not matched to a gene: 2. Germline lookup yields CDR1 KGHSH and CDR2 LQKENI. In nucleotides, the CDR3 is TGTGCCAGCTCACCAGCGGGAGGGCTCTACAATGAGCAGTTCTTC. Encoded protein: CASSPAGGLYNEQFF.

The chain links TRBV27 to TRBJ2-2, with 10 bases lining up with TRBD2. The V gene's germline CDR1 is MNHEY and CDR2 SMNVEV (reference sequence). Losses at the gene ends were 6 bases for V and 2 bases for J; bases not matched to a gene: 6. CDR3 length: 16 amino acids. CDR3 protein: CASRVSGRTNTGELFF. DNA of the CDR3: TGTGCCAGCAGAGTTAGCGGGAGGACTAACACCGGGGAGCTGTTTTTT.

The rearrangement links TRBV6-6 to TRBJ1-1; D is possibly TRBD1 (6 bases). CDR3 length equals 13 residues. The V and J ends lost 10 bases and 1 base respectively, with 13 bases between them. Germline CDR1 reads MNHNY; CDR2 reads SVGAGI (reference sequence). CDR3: CAISRGTNTEAFF. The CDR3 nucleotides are TGTGCCATCTCTAGGGGGACGAACACTGAAGCTTTCTTT.

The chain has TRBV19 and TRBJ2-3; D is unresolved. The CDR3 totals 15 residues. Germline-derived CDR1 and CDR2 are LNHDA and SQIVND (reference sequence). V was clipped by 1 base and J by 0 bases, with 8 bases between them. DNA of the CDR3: TGTGCCAGTAGTATAGGCGATTCTAGCACAGATACGCAGTATTTT. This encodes CASSIGDSSTDTQYF.

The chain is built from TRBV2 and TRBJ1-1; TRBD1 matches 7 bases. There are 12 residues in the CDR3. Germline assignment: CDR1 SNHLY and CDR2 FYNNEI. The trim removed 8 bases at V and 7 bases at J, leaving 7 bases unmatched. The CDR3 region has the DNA TGTGCCAGCCGGGGACAGTCGCTTGAAGCTTTCTTT. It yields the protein CASRGQSLEAFF.

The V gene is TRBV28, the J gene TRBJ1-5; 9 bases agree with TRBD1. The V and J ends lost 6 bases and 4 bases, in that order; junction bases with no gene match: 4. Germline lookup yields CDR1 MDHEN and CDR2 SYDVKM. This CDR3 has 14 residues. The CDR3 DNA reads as TGTGCCAGCAGCTCGGGACAGGGAAATCAGCCCCAGCATTTT. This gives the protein CASSSGQGNQPQHF.

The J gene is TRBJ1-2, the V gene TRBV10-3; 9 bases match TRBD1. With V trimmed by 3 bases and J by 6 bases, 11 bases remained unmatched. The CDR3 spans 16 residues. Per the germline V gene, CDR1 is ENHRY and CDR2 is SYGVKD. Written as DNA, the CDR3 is TGTGCCATCAGTGATTCCCCGGGACAGGGCCGAGATGGCTACACCTTC. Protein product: CAISDSPGQGRDGYTF.

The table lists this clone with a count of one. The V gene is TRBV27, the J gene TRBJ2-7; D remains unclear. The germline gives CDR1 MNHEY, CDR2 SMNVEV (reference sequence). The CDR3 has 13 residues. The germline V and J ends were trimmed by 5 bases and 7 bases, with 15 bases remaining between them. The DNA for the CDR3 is TGTGCCAGCAGTCCCCTCGAGCGTGGGGAGCAGTACTTC. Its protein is CASSPLERGEQYF.

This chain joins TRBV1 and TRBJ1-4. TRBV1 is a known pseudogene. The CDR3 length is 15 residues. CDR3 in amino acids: CTSSQVGGYGEKLFF. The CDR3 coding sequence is TGCACCAGCAGCCAAGTGGGGGGATATGGTGAAAAACTGTTTTTT.

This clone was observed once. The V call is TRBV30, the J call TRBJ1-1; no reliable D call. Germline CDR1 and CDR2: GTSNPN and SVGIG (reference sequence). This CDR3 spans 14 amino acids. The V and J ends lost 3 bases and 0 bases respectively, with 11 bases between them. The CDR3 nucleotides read TGTGCCTGGAGCCCAGTTAACATGAACACTGAAGCTTTCTTT. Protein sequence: CAWSPVNMNTEAFF.